These 2 T cell receptor beta chains were all obtained from the same sample, sequenced in a study of control samples from healthy donors and cancer patients. The repertoire was sequenced with immunoSEQ multiplex PCR; TCRdb's copy has only in-frame clones and lacks some. The sample contains roughly 100,000 clones, 80% to 90% of which appear only once. Sequenced material: PBMCs. The receptors here all came from a man in his 60s with lung cancer.

The rearrangement links TRBV7-2 to TRBJ2-2, with 9 bases identical to TRBD1. Germline lookup yields CDR1 SGHTA and CDR2 FQGNSA. V was pared by 5 bases and J by 6 bases, with 13 bases of the junction left unmatched. The CDR3 is 17 residues long. CDR3 nucleotides: TGTGCCAGCAGCCCCCAAGCCTGGACAGGGGTTGCCGGGGAGCTGTTTTTT. It specifies CASSPQAWTGVAGELFF.

The chain employs TRBV20-1 and TRBJ2-3, with D uncertain. This CDR3 comprises 10 residues. Germline CDR1 is DFQATT and CDR2 is SNEGSKA (reference sequence). The V end was cut by 4 bases, the J end by 7 bases, with 6 bases between. The CDR3 coding sequence is TGCAGTGCTATGGATTATACGCAGTATTTT. This gives the protein CSAMDYTQYF.